These 19 T cell receptor beta chains were sequenced from one sample in a study of OX40 agonist ivuxolimab in advanced cancers. Measured with immunoSEQ multiplex PCR; TCRdb has only the in-frame clones, and not every one. The sample includes about 76,000 clones, about 82% of them seen just once. Sequenced here: CD4+ or CD8+ T cells sorted from blood, sampled in a trial of the OX40 agonist ivuxolimab. The receptors here all came from an adult with an advanced solid tumor such as melanoma, head and neck, liver or kidney cancer.

The chain has TRBV7-6 and TRBJ2-2; D is undetermined. CDR1 and CDR2 (germline): SGHVS, FNYEAQ. This CDR3 has 12 residues. Trimming removed 5 bases from V and 6 bases from J, with 7 bases in between. Here the CDR3 DNA reads TGTGCCAGCAGCCAGTCGGCCGGGGAGCTGTTTTTT. Amino acids: CASSQSAGELFF.

The chain uses TRBV23-1 and TRBJ1-5; 7 nucleotides align to TRBD1. TRBV23-1 is recorded as an ORF, its role being uncertain. The ends lost 7 bases at V and 2 bases at J; junction bases unmatched: 23. CDR3 length: 20 amino acids. CDR3 nucleotide sequence: TGCGCCAGCACTAAGTGGGGGGTGGGCGCCGGGACAGCCGGCAATCAGCCCCAGCATTTT. Translating gives CASTKWGVGAGTAGNQPQHF.

The chain carries TRBV7-9 and TRBJ2-5; 7 bases line up with TRBD1. The V segment lost 3 bases and the J segment 1 base; nucleotides outside the gene matches: 2. The CDR3 totals 14 residues. Germline CDR1 is SEHNR and CDR2 is FQNEAQ (reference sequence). The CDR3 is CASSFGTAQETQYF. CDR3 sequence (DNA): TGTGCCAGCAGCTTTGGGACAGCCCAAGAGACCCAGTACTTC.

The chain is built from TRBV9 and TRBJ2-2; D is unclear. The CDR3 runs 14 residues. The V gene's germline CDR1 is SGDLS and CDR2 YYNGEE. Trimming took 3 bases from V and 5 from J, leaving 11 bases between them. CDR3 nucleotides: TGTGCCAGCAGCGCACTTACCGAGACCGGGGAGCTGTTTTTT. Protein product: CASSALTETGELFF.

This clone showed up just a few times. The chain carries TRBV2 and TRBJ2-7, with D uncertain. Deletions cut 0 bases from V and 4 bases from J, with 13 bases between. The CDR3 runs 15 residues. The germline V gene encodes CDR1 SNHLY and CDR2 FYNNEI. CDR3 DNA: TGTGCCAGCAGTGAAGCGCTCGGCAGTTGGTACGAGCAGTACTTC. Residues: CASSEALGSWYEQYF.

The V gene is TRBV18, the J gene TRBJ2-1, with TRBD2 identical over 7 bases. After removal of 3 bases from V and 7 bases from J, the junction contained 6 bases not matched to a gene. The CDR3 covers 14 residues. Per germline, CDR1 KGHSH and CDR2 LQKENI. CDR3 DNA: TGTGCCAGCTCACCGAGAAGGGAGGGAAATGAGCAGTTCTTC. This sequence encodes CASSPRREGNEQFF.

The rearrangement joins TRBV6-5 to TRBJ1-6, with D unclear. Between the trimmed V and J ends, which lost 2 bases and 17 bases, there was a span of 13 bases. The CDR3 length is 12 residues. Germline lookup yields CDR1 MNHEY and CDR2 SVGAGI. In nucleotides, the CDR3 is TGTGCCAGCAGTTACGATGGAGGGCTCTTCCACTTT. Translating gives CASSYDGGLFHF.

Only a few counts were recorded for this clone. The chain has TRBV25-1 and TRBJ2-1; D is perhaps TRBD2 (6 bases). The V end was cut by 3 bases, the J end by 8 bases, with 14 bases between. The germline V gene has CDR1 MGHDK and CDR2 SYGVNS. The CDR3 consists of 14 residues. CDR3 loop: CASSDGLGGDEQFF. The DNA of the CDR3 is TGTGCCAGCAGTGACGGTCTAGGAGGGGATGAGCAGTTCTTC. Drawing the rest from reference TRBV25-1 and TRBJ2-1, the complete variable domain is EADIYQTPRYLVIGTGKKITLECSQTMGHDKMYWYQQDPGMELHLIHYSYGVNSTEKGDLSSESTVSRIRTEHFPLTLESARPSHTSQYLCASSDGLGGDEQFFGPGTRLTVL.

The chain carries TRBV30 and TRBJ1-1; D remains unclear. The CDR3 sequence is 12 residues long. The germline gives CDR1 GTSNPN, CDR2 SVGIG (reference sequence). The V end lost 1 base, the J end lost 8 bases, and 11 bases lay between the germline ends. The CDR3 DNA sequence: TGTGCCTGGAGTGAACAGCGGGGAGAAGCTTTCTTT. It is translated as CAWSEQRGEAFF.

This clone was detected only a few times. The rearrangement uses TRBV7-9 and TRBJ2-1; D is uncertain. The V end was cut by 3 bases, the J end by 6 bases, with 6 bases between. The CDR3 contains 12 residues. Germline V CDR1 and CDR2: SEHNR, FQNEAQ (reference sequence). CDR3 bases: TGTGCCAGCAGCTTTGATCCCAATGAGCAGTTCTTC. Its protein product is CASSFDPNEQFF.

The CDR3 DNA reads TGTGCCAGCAGCTTAGGCAGAAAAGAGACCCAGTACTTC. This encodes CASSLGRKETQYF. The chain combines TRBV7-8 with TRBJ2-5; no clear D gene. Germline lookup yields CDR1 SGHVS and CDR2 FQNEAQ. This CDR3 spans 13 amino acids. With 1 base removed from V and 3 bases from J, the gap between germline ends came to 6 bases.

V and J are TRBV7-6 and TRBJ1-2; D may be TRBD1 (5 bases). This CDR3 contains 13 residues. The V end was cut by 3 bases, the J end by 8 bases, with 13 bases between. CDR1 and CDR2 from the germline V gene are SGHVS and FNYEAQ. This CDR3 reads CASSFQGLGGYTF. The CDR3 nucleotides are TGTGCCAGCAGCTTTCAGGGACTTGGGGGCTACACCTTC.

This clone was recorded once. The chain couples TRBV19 to TRBJ1-5; D not resolved. The CDR3 extends over 14 amino acids. With 7 bases removed from V and 7 bases from J, the gap between germline ends came to 17 bases. Germline-derived CDR1 and CDR2 are LNHDA and SQIVND (reference sequence). Here the CDR3 DNA reads TGTGCCAGTAATCATCCGAACAGCGGGCAGCCCCAGCATTTT. Protein product: CASNHPNSGQPQHF.

The J gene is TRBJ2-2, the V gene TRBV20-1, with a possible D match to TRBD2 (6 bases). V was trimmed by 5 bases and J by 6 bases, leaving 7 bases between them. CDR1 and CDR2 (germline): DFQATT, SNEGSKA (reference sequence). The CDR3 totals 11 residues. DNA of the CDR3: TGCAGTGCTGCGGGGTCCGGGGAGCTGTTTTTT. It specifies CSAAGSGELFF.

The rearrangement uses TRBV11-2 and TRBJ2-5, with D maybe TRBD1 (6 bases). The end of the DNA aligns better with TRBJ2-7, so the J call may be wrong. CDR3 size: 16 residues. Germline V CDR1 and CDR2: SGHAT, FQNNGV. The CDR3 DNA sequence: TGTGCCAGCAGCTTAGTCCCACAGGGCCGAACTTACGAGCAGTACTTC. This sequence encodes CASSLVPQGRTYEQYF.

The chain links TRBV2 to TRBJ1-3; D may be TRBD1 (6 bases). Germline loops: CDR1 SNHLY, CDR2 FYNNEI. Trimming pared 2 bases from V and 3 bases from J, leaving 11 bases between. This CDR3 is 15 amino acids long. CDR3 sequence reads: CASSEWGQLGNTIYF. The DNA of the CDR3 is TGTGCCAGCAGTGAATGGGGGCAGCTTGGAAACACCATATATTTT.

This chain uses TRBV7-7 with TRBJ2-5, with 7 bases fitting TRBD2. Germline assignment: CDR1 SSHAT and CDR2 FNYEAQ (reference sequence). V was pared by 3 bases and J by 2 bases, with 6 bases of the junction left unmatched. CDR3 length: 15 amino acids. The CDR3 here is CASSFAGDVQETQYF. CDR3 DNA sequence: TGTGCCAGCAGCTTTGCGGGGGACGTTCAAGAGACCCAGTACTTC.

CDR3 loop: CASSDFGVPAFF. The CDR3 DNA follows: TGTGCCAGCAGTGACTTTGGCGTCCCAGCTTTCTTT. J is TRBJ1-1 and V is TRBV6-4; D remains ambiguous. This CDR3 spans 12 amino acids. Germline V gene sequence: CDR1 MRHNA, CDR2 SNTAGT. Between the trimmed V and J ends, which lost 1 base and 10 bases, there was a span of 10 bases.

The gene calls are TRBV7-2 and TRBJ1-2, with 7 bases identical to TRBD1. The ends lost 7 bases at V and 3 bases at J; junction bases unmatched: 11. Germline V lookup: CDR1 SGHTA, CDR2 FQGNSA. The CDR3 length is 15 residues. CDR3 in amino acids: CASKERQGEDYGYTF. DNA for the CDR3: TGTGCCAGCAAAGAGAGACAGGGAGAAGACTATGGCTACACCTTC.